Listed below are T cell receptor beta chains from one sample, sequenced in a study of T cells after yellow fever vaccination. TCRdb analysed the 5' RACE reads with MiXCR anew, one entry per CDR3 protein. The sample has 310,000 or so distinct CDR3 sequences; around 4% are singletons. The material was PBMCs, obtained on the day of the yellow fever booster vaccination. These receptors were taken from a man between 18 and 29 years old who received the YFV17D yellow fever vaccine. CDR3s include the opening cysteine and the closing phenylalanine or tryptophan. The D gene is left open where the match is weak. Expanded clones get a size class; other rows say once, few or many, or leave the size out.

D | J | size | V | CDR3 | DNA
NA | TRBJ1-2 | NA | TRBV6-5 | CASSLGRGYTF | TGTGCCAGCAGTTTGGGTCGTGGCTACACCTTC
NA | TRBJ2-1 | many | TRBV25-1 | CASSAPGSSYNEQFF | TGTGCCAGCAGTGCGCCAGGTAGCTCCTACAATGAGCAGTTCTTC
NA | TRBJ2-1 | many | TRBV21-1 | CASSKDRQGASYNEQFF | TGTGCCAGCAGCAAAGATCGGCAGGGGGCTTCCTACAATGAGCAGTTCTTC
TRBD1 | TRBJ1-2 | many | TRBV29-1 | CSVRQGVYGYTF | TGCAGCGTTCGACAGGGAGTCTATGGCTACACCTTC
NA | TRBJ2-5 | many | TRBV21-1 | CASSKAMTWAGWWETQYF | TGTGCCAGCAGCAAAGCCATGACATGGGCAGGATGGTGGGAGACCCAGTACTTC
NA | TRBJ2-3 | NA | TRBV20-1 | CSEGPDTQYF | TGCAGTGAGGGCCCAGATACGCAGTATTTT
NA | TRBJ2-6 | many | TRBV28 | CATISGANVLTF | TGTGCCACCATCTCTGGGGCCAACGTCCTGACTTTC
NA | TRBJ2-6 | NA | TRBV5-1 | CASSLGGFRTGANVLTF | TGCGCCAGCAGCTTGGGAGGTTTCAGGACTGGGGCCAACGTCCTGACTTTC
NA | TRBJ2-1 | NA | TRBV12-3/TRBV12-4 | CASSTRGADNEQFF | TGTGCCAGCAGTACCAGGGGCGCGGACAATGAGCAGTTCTTC
NA | TRBJ2-1 | NA | TRBV7-9 | CASSSGEQVF | TGTGCCAGCAGCTCCGGTGAGCAGGTCTTC
NA | TRBJ2-2 | few | TRBV20-1 | CSARGPGASGELFF | TGCAGTGCTAGAGGGCCAGGGGCATCCGGGGAGCTGTTTTTT
TRBD1 | TRBJ1-5 | many | TRBV7-3 | CASSLTGNSNQPQHF | TGTGCCAGCAGCTTGACAGGGAATAGCAATCAGCCCCAGCATTTT
NA | TRBJ2-2 | many | TRBV2 | CASSEALLIVRGTGELFF | TGTGCCAGCAGTGAAGCGCTTTTGATAGTAAGAGGCACCGGGGAGCTGTTTTTT
NA | TRBJ2-3 | many | TRBV7-2 | CASSSDMEGTQYF | TGTGCCAGCAGCTCGGACATGGAAGGTACGCAGTATTTT
NA | TRBJ1-2 | few | TRBV4-2 | CASSQDWSGAVGYTF | TGTGCCAGCAGCCAAGATTGGTCGGGGGCAGTTGGCTACACCTTC
NA | TRBJ2-2 | NA | TRBV4-1 | CASSQARSLGELFF | TGCGCCAGCAGCCAAGCGCGTTCGCTTGGGGAGCTGTTTTTT
TRBD1 | TRBJ1-4 | few | TRBV4-2 | CASSQTGGHGEKLFF | TGTGCCAGCAGCCAAACAGGGGGCCACGGCGAAAAACTGTTTTTT
NA | TRBJ1-1 | few | TRBV18 | CASSPGVRNTEAFF | TGTGCCAGCTCACCGGGGGTTCGGAACACTGAAGCTTTCTTT
TRBD1 | TRBJ1-5 | many | TRBV5-6 | CASSLSGGDQPQHF | TGTGCCAGCAGCTTGTCAGGGGGCGATCAGCCCCAGCATTTT
NA | TRBJ2-3 | NA | TRBV27 | CASSLFQGSTDTQYF | TGTGCCAGCAGTTTGTTCCAGGGTAGCACTGATACGCAGTATTTT
NA | TRBJ2-2 | few | TRBV7-2 | CASSLSVYGGELFF | TGTGCCAGCAGCTTATCAGTTTATGGCGGGGAGCTGTTTTTT
NA | TRBJ2-5 | few | TRBV7-9 | CASSRYSGEETQYF | TGTGCCAGCAGCCGGTATAGCGGCGAAGAGACCCAGTACTTC
NA | TRBJ2-7 | few | TRBV29-1 | CSVGDAYEQYF | TGCAGCGTCGGAGATGCTTACGAGCAGTACTTC
NA | TRBJ2-3 | NA | TRBV6-2/TRBV6-3 | CASSHAPTITDTQYF | TGTGCCAGCAGCCACGCCCCGACAATCACAGATACGCAGTATTTT
NA | TRBJ2-7 | NA | TRBV4-3 | CASSLDSVGQYEQYF | TGCGCCAGCAGCCTAGATTCGGTGGGGCAGTACGAGCAGTACTTC
NA | TRBJ2-7 | many | TRBV4-1 | CASSQVRGNSYEQYF | TGCGCCAGCAGCCAAGTCCGGGGTAACTCCTACGAGCAGTACTTC
TRBD2 | TRBJ2-1 | few | TRBV27 | CASSWAGGRNNEQFF | TGTGCCAGCAGTTGGGCGGGGGGCAGAAACAATGAGCAGTTCTTC
NA | TRBJ2-2 | few | TRBV6-5 | CASSYGVGHGELFF | TGTGCCAGCAGTTACGGGGTCGGTCACGGGGAGCTGTTTTTT
TRBD1 | TRBJ1-2 | NA | TRBV9 | CASSVGDSPRGYTF | TGTGCCAGCAGCGTGGGGGACAGCCCGCGTGGCTACACCTTC
NA | TRBJ1-6 | many | TRBV4-3 | CASSQEAGLRGDSPLHF | TGCGCCAGCAGCCAGGAAGCAGGTCTCCGGGGGGATTCACCCCTCCACTTT
NA | TRBJ2-3 | many | TRBV12-3/TRBV12-4 | CASSLEGHLFTDTQYF | TGTGCCAGCAGTTTAGAGGGACACTTATTCACAGATACGCAGTATTTT
TRBD1 | TRBJ2-5 | many | TRBV2 | CASRGQGFQETQYF | TGTGCCAGCAGAGGACAGGGGTTCCAAGAGACCCAGTACTTC
NA | TRBJ2-2 | many | TRBV2 | CASSAEGRTGELFF | TGTGCCAGCAGTGCGGAGGGACGGACCGGGGAGCTGTTTTTT
NA | TRBJ2-3 | NA | TRBV2 | CVFRRDFTYTDTQYF | TGTGTCTTCAGGCGGGACTTCACCTACACAGATACGCAGTATTTT
NA | TRBJ2-7 | NA | TRBV5-6 | CASSSWGRGSYEQYF | TGTGCCAGCAGCTCCTGGGGCAGGGGTTCCTACGAGCAGTACTTC